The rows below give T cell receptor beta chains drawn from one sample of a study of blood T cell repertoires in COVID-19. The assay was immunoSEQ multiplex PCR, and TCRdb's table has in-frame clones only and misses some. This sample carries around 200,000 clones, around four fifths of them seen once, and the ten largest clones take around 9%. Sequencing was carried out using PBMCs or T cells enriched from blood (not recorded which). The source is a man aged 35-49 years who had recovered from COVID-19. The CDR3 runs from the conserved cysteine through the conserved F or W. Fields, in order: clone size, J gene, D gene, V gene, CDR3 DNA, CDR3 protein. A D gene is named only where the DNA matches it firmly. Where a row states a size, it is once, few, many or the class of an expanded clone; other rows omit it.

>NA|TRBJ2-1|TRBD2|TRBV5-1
TGCGCCAGCAGCTTGGCCGGGACTAGCGGGGGTTATGAGCAGTTCTTC
CASSLAGTSGGYEQFF
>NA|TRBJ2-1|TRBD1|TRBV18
TGTGCCAGCTCCTCACTCAGGGGGTCTATGTCTGACAATGAGCAGTTCTTC
CASSSLRGSMSDNEQFF
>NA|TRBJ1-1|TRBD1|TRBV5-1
TGCGCCAGCAGCTGGACAGGGAGCATGACTAACACTGAAGCTTTCTTT
CASSWTGSMTNTEAFF
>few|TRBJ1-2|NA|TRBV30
TGTGCCTGGAGTGCGACAGGTGGCTACACCTTC
CAWSATGGYTF
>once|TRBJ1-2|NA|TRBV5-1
TGCGCCAGCAGCTTGGCCCGACCAGGTGGCAACTATGGCTACACCTTC
CASSLARPGGNYGYTF
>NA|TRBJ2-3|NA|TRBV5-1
TGCGCCAGTAACGGATGGCGGGGGCCAAGCACAGATACGCAGTATTTT
CASNGWRGPSTDTQYF
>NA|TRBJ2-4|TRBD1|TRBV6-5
TGTGCCAGCAGTTACTCCCCGACAGGGAATAAAAACATTCAGTACTTC
CASSYSPTGNKNIQYF
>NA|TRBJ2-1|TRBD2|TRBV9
TGTGCCAGCAGCGTAGATGAGGGAGGGCCCTACAATGAGCAGTTCTTC
CASSVDEGGPYNEQFF
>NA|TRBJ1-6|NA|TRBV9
TGTGCCAGCAGCCCCCGGGAGGGGTGGTCACCCCTCCACTTT
CASSPREGWSPLHF
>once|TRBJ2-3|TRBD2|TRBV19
TGTGCCAGTAGTATAGAACTCCCTAGCGGGGGCAGCACAGATACGCAGTATTTT
CASSIELPSGGSTDTQYF
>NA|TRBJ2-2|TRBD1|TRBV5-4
TGTGCCAGCAGCTTGGGACAGGGGTACACCGGGGAGCTGTTTTTT
CASSLGQGYTGELFF
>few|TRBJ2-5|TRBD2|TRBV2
TGTGCCAGCAGGAACGCGGGGGGAGGGGAGACCCAGTACTTC
CASRNAGGGETQYF
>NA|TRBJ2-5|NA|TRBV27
TGTGCCAGCAGCAAAAACAGGGTTTCGGTGGAGACCCAGTACTTC
CASSKNRVSVETQYF
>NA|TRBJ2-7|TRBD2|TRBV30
TGTGCCTGGAGCGGCGGGGGGATACCTTACGAGCAGTACTTC
CAWSGGGIPYEQYF
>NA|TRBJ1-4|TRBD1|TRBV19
TGTGCCAGTACCCCGACAGGGGGCGGTGAAAAACTGTTTTTT
CASTPTGGGEKLFF
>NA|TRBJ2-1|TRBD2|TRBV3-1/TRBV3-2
TGTGCCAGCAGCCTATTAAGTGGACCTAGCGGGAGGTTCTACAATGAGCAGTTCTTC
CASSLLSGPSGRFYNEQFF
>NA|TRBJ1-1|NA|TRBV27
TGTGCCAGCAGTTTAGGGGGGGCTGAAGCTTTCTTT
CASSLGGAEAFF
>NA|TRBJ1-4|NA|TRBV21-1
TGTGCCAGCAGCGACAGGGCCTCAACTAATGAAAAACTGTTTTTT
CASSDRASTNEKLFF
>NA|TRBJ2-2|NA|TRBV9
TGTGCCAGCAGCGAAAGGTGGACATCGAACACCGGGGAGCTGTTTTTT
CASSERWTSNTGELFF
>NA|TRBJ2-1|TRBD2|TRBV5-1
TGCGCCAGCAGCTTGGTGGGACTAGCCGACAATGAGCAGTTCTTC
CASSLVGLADNEQFF
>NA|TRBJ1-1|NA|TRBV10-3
TGTGCCATCAGTGAGTCACCCGACAGAGCCACTGAAGCTTTCTTT
CAISESPDRATEAFF
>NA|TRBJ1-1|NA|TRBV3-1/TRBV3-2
TGTGCCAGCACCACCACACCCAGCGACACTGAAGCTTTCTTT
CASTTTPSDTEAFF
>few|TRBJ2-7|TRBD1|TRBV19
TGTGCCAGTAGTTTCGGACAGGGGTACGAGCAGTACTTC
CASSFGQGYEQYF
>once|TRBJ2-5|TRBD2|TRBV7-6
TGTGCCAGCAGCTTAGGGGCTAGCGGTGGGGGGACCCAGTACTTC
CASSLGASGGGTQYF
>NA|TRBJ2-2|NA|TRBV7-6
TGTGCCAGCAGCCACAGAGACACCGGGGAGCTGTTTTTT
CASSHRDTGELFF
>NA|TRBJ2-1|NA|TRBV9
TGTGCCAGCAGCGTAGTATCCTACAATGAGCAGTTCTTC
CASSVVSYNEQFF
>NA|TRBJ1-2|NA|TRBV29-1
TGCAGCGTTGAACGGGTCAGGGAGGATGGCTACACCTTC
CSVERVREDGYTF
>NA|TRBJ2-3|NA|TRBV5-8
TGTGCCAGCAGCCAACAGGGCCGCACAGATACGCAGTATTTT
CASSQQGRTDTQYF
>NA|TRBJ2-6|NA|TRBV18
TGTGCCAGCTCACCGGTCCCACAGAACTCTGGGGCCAACGTCCTGACTTTC
CASSPVPQNSGANVLTF
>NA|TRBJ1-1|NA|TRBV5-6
TGTGCCAGCAGCTTGGATTTAGGCAGGGGCACTGAAGCTTTCTTT
CASSLDLGRGTEAFF
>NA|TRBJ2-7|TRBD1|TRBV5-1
TGCGCCAGCAGCTCCACTCCGGGACAGGGTTCCTACGAGCAGTACTTC
CASSSTPGQGSYEQYF
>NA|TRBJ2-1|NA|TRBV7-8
TGTGCCAGCAGCGAGGTCAATGGGAGATACGATGAGCAGTTCTTC
CASSEVNGRYDEQFF
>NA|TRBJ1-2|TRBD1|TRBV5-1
TGCGCCAGCAGCTTGGCCGGGACAGTCTATGGCTACACCTTC
CASSLAGTVYGYTF
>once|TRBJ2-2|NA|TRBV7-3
TGTGCCAGCAGCTTTGGTAGCGGCACCGGGGAGCTGTTTTTT
CASSFGSGTGELFF
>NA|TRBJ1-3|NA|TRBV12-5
TGTGCTAGTGGACTCCTTGACGGGGACACCATATATTTT
CASGLLDGDTIYF
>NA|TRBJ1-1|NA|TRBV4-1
TGCGCCAGCAGCCAATATCAGATGAACACTGAAGCTTTCTTT
CASSQYQMNTEAFF
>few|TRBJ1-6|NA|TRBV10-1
TGCGCCAGCAGTGCAGGGAATTCACCCCTCCACTTT
CASSAGNSPLHF
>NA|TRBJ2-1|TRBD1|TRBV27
TGTGCCAGCAGTTTAACGACAGGGGGGCGAAGTGAGCAGTTCTTC
CASSLTTGGRSEQFF
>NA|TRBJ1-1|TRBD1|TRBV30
TGTGCCTGGGGGACAGGGACATTTTTGGGCACTGAAGCTTTCTTT
CAWGTGTFLGTEAFF
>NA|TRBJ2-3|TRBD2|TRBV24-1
TGTGCCACCAGTGAAATAGGGACTAGCGGAAATACGCAGTATTTT
CATSEIGTSGNTQYF
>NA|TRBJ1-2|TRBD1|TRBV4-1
TGCGCCAGCAGCCAACGAACCGGGACAGAGTATGGCTACACCTTC
CASSQRTGTEYGYTF
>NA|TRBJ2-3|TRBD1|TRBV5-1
TGCGCCAGCAGCCAGGGGGGACAGGGGGCGTCAGATACGCAGTATTTT
CASSQGGQGASDTQYF